This T cell receptor (beta chain) emerged from a study of T cells in Graves' hyperthyroidism and ophthalmopathy. The study's findings and limits: Ophthalmopathy was model-predicted a median around 6.1 months pre-onset. Among clonotypes expanded in thyroid above 0.001, most were also found in blood.

V lost 0 bases to trimming and J lost 2 bases, with 7 bases between them. This CDR3 has 14 residues. Germline V lookup: CDR1 SGHTS, CDR2 YDEGEE. For Graves' hyperthyroidism to be stable, ophthalmopathy could not progress within 18 months. Hyperthyroidism in the patients, aged 18 to 65, was newly diagnosed and under 2 months in duration. There were TCR beta CDR3 regions amplified from RNA transcripts. The HTBI set primed first-round TCR CDR3 RT-PCR. One entry per CDR3 protein results from TCRdb running MiXCR on the multiplex PCR reads. Of under 250,000 distinct CDR3 sequences in the sample, about a sixth were seen once. This clonotype was counted at least ten times. Antigen unknown.

The sequencing sample was made of blood. The rearrangement links TRBV5-8 to TRBJ2-3; D is ambiguous. This clonotype was obtained from a woman between 50 and 59 years old with Graves' hyperthyroidism. The CDR3 protein is CASSLELDTDTQYF. The DNA for the CDR3 is TGTGCCAGCAGCTTGGAATTAGACACAGATACGCAGTATTTT.